A selection of T cell receptor beta chains follows, all from one sample in a study of CD8 T cells in Susac syndrome. TCRdb re-derived calls from the immunoSEQ multiplex PCR reads in MiXCR, one entry per CDR3 protein. The sample holds about 200,000 distinct CDR3 sequences; 85% to 95% are singletons and the top ten take less than 0.11%. The sequenced sample was CD4+ T cells from PBMCs. The origin of the receptors is a human donor in good health. The CDR3 runs from the conserved cysteine through the conserved F or W. The D gene is left open where the match is weak. The listing skips clone size in some rows; elsewhere it reads once, few, many or a size class.

j_gene	abundance	d_gene	v_gene	CDR3nt	CDR3aa
TRBJ1-1	.	.	TRBV7-2	TGTGCCAGCAGCCCGGTCTGGGATACGAACACTGAAGCTTTCTTT	CASSPVWDTNTEAFF
TRBJ1-1	once	.	TRBV27	TGTGCCAGCAACGGAGCGGGGAACACTGAAGCTTTCTTT	CASNGAGNTEAFF
TRBJ1-1	.	.	TRBV7-3	TGTGCCATTTCACCGGTAGAAGCTTTCTTT	CAISPVEAFF
TRBJ2-5	.	TRBD1	TRBV18	TGTGCCAGCTCACCATGGACAGGAGACGGGAAGACCCAGTACTTC	CASSPWTGDGKTQYF
TRBJ2-3	.	.	TRBV4-2	TGTGCCAGCAGCCTCGAGCCACAGCGGGCACGAGGGTGGGATACGCAGTATTTT	CASSLEPQRARGWDTQYF
TRBJ2-1	.	.	TRBV6-5	TGTGCCAGCAGTGCCTTCGGGTATGAGCAGTTCTTC	CASSAFGYEQFF
TRBJ2-1	.	.	TRBV24-1	TGTGCCACCAGGAGCCGGCGGGACAATGAGCAGTTCTTC	CATRSRRDNEQFF
TRBJ2-1	.	TRBD2	TRBV3-1	TGTGCCAGCGGACTTAGCGGGAAGCAGTTCTTC	CASGLSGKQFF
TRBJ1-1	.	.	TRBV4-1	TGCGCCAGCAGCCAGGCCTCCCGGGAAGCCCACGCCGCTGAAGCTTTCTTT	CASSQASREAHAAEAFF
TRBJ2-1	.	TRBD1	TRBV5-4	TGTGCCAGCAGCCTGGGACAGGACAATGAGCAGTTCTTC	CASSLGQDNEQFF